These 27 T cell receptor beta chains were all obtained from the same sample, sequenced in a study of blood T cells in healthy people across ages. The authors ran a second PCR of about 6 to 11 cycles using a sample-barcoded 5' primer and a J-beta primer mix. MiXCR, applied by TCRdb to the 5' RACE reads, yields one record per CDR3 protein. In the table there are about 1.6 million distinct CDR3 sequences, about 35% of which are singletons. The sequencing sample was made of blood. The receptors shown here come from a woman in her thirties in good health.

This clonotype has more than one count but fewer than ten. The V call is TRBV5-1, the J call TRBJ2-3, with 8 positions matching TRBD2. Germline V lookup: CDR1 SGHRS, CDR2 YFSETQ. The CDR3 sequence is 14 residues long. The trim removed 4 bases at V and 4 bases at J, leaving 5 bases unmatched. CDR3 sequence reads: CASSGGRYPDTQYF. CDR3 nucleotide sequence: TGCGCCAGCAGCGGCGGGAGGTACCCAGATACGCAGTATTTT.

This chain joins TRBV12-3 or TRBV12-4 and TRBJ2-6; D gene ambiguous. The length of the CDR3 is 16 residues. Trimming stripped 6 bases from V and 0 bases from J, with 12 bases between. The CDR3 DNA sequence: TGTGCCAGCAGGGCATTCGGAACCTCTGGGGCCAACGTCCTGACTTTC. Translating gives CASRAFGTSGANVLTF.

The rearrangement links TRBV6-6 to TRBJ2-5, with D possibly called TRBD1 or TRBD2 (7 bases each). Germline CDR1 reads MNHNY; CDR2 reads SVGAGI (reference sequence). The CDR3 length is 14 residues. The V end was cut by 7 bases, the J end by 4 bases, with 16 bases between. In nucleotides, the CDR3 is TGTGCCAGCACGCAGGGGGGGGGCGCAGAGACCCAGTACTTC. Its protein product is CASTQGGGAETQYF.

This sequence joins TRBV20-1 and TRBJ2-3; D might be TRBD2 (5 bases). Per germline, CDR1 DFQATT and CDR2 SNEGSKA (reference sequence). The CDR3 is made up of 16 amino acids. V lost 0 bases and J 4 bases, leaving 17 bases between the germline ends. In nucleotides, the CDR3 is TGCAGTGCTAGAGAGGAGATCCTAGCTGAGGCAGATACGCAGTATTTT. Its translation: CSAREEILAEADTQYF.

This clonotype turned up a few times. The gene calls are TRBV6-2 or TRBV6-3 and TRBJ2-7; 10 bases are shared with TRBD1. The CDR3 totals 15 residues. Germline loops: CDR1 MNHEY, CDR2 SVGEGT. V was clipped by 5 bases and J by 6 bases; unmatched bases: 10. CDR3 DNA: TGTGCCAGCAGTGGAGGGACAGGGGTCCCCTGCGAGCAGTACTTC. Translation: CASSGGTGVPCEQYF.

This clonotype was seen a handful of times. This chain links TRBV11-3 with TRBJ2-1; weak D call: TRBD1 (6 bases). Germline V gives CDR1 SGHNT, CDR2 YENEEA. Trimming stripped 0 bases from V and 1 base from J, with 10 bases between. The CDR3 loop spans 16 amino acids. The DNA for the CDR3 is TGTGCCAGCAGCTTAGAAGGGGGTAAGTCCTACAATGAGCAGTTCTTC. This encodes CASSLEGGKSYNEQFF.

The V and J genes are TRBV2 and TRBJ1-5, with D unclear. Trimming stripped 4 bases from V and 5 bases from J, with 18 bases between. CDR1 and CDR2 (germline): SNHLY, FYNNEI. This CDR3 is 16 amino acids long. The CDR3: CASSVGPVARDQPQHF. The CDR3, as DNA: TGTGCCAGCAGTGTAGGGCCAGTGGCGCGGGATCAGCCCCAGCATTTT.

V gene TRBV11-2 combines with J gene TRBJ1-1; perhaps TRBD1 as D (5 bases). CDR1 is SGHAT, CDR2 FQNNGV, per germline. CDR3 size: 15 residues. V gave up 5 bases and J gave up 0 bases, with 13 bases separating them. This CDR3 is CASSPREGMNTEAFF. DNA of the CDR3: TGTGCCAGCAGCCCCAGGGAGGGGATGAACACTGAAGCTTTCTTT. The whole variable domain, remainder taken from reference TRBV11-2 and TRBJ1-1, is EAGVAQSPRYKIIEKRQSVAFWCNPISGHATLYWYQQILGQGPKLLIQFQNNGVVDDSQLPKDRFSAERLKGVDSTLKIQPAKLEDSAVYLCASSPREGMNTEAFFGQGTRLTVV.

The J gene is TRBJ2-3, the V gene TRBV3-1; D gene unclear. Germline values: CDR1 LGHDT, CDR2 YNNKEL (reference sequence). This CDR3 comprises 14 residues. Deletions cut 1 base from V and 1 base from J, with 6 bases between. The CDR3 loop is CASSQAAGTDTQYF. In nucleotides, the CDR3 is TGTGCCAGCAGCCAAGCCGCGGGCACAGATACGCAGTATTTT.

As to this clonotype: At one end, the junction sequence differs from germline, possibly due to a read error. The chain has TRBV4-1 and TRBJ2-1; a possible D gene is TRBD1 (5 bases). CDR3 length equals 20 residues. CDR1 is MGHRA and CDR2 is YSYEKL in the germline V gene. CDR3: CASSQDLTAQALRSYNVQFF. DNA of the CDR3: TGCGCCAGCAGCCAAGATTTGACAGCCCAGGCGTTACGCTCCTACAATGTGCAGTTCTTC.

The rearrangement joins TRBV11-2 to TRBJ2-1, with D perhaps given as TRBD1 or TRBD2 (6 bases each). The germline V gene encodes CDR1 SGHAT and CDR2 FQNNGV. This CDR3 is built from 15 residues. The V end lost 5 bases, the J end lost 11 bases, and 22 bases lay between the germline ends. CDR3: CASSPPGALPDKQFF. Written as DNA, the CDR3 is TGTGCCAGCAGCCCTCCGGGGGCCCTCCCCGATAAGCAGTTCTTC.

The table lists this clonotype with a few counts. The gene calls are TRBV29-1 and TRBJ2-5, with D possibly matching TRBD2 (6 bases). There are 13 residues in the CDR3. Per germline, CDR1 SQVTM and CDR2 ANQGSEA. V lost 3 bases to trimming and J lost 5 bases, with 13 bases between them. CDR3 amino acids: CSVDGGPGETQYF. CDR3 nucleotides: TGCAGCGTTGACGGAGGGCCGGGGGAGACCCAGTACTTC.

This clonotype was observed many times. This chain uses TRBV4-1 with TRBJ2-5; D possibly corresponds to TRBD2 (5 bases). Gene TRBJ2-7 matches the end of the DNA better, so the J call may be wrong. From germline, CDR1 is MGHRA and CDR2 YSYEKL. CDR3 length equals 15 residues. CDR3 DNA: TGCGCCAGCAGCCATGCAGACTATTTGGGCAACGAGCAGTACTTC. It encodes CASSHADYLGNEQYF.

This chain uses TRBV11-2 with TRBJ2-3; D might be TRBD2 (6 bases). The CDR3 loop spans 18 amino acids. With 0 bases removed from V and 0 bases from J, the gap between germline ends came to 16 bases. CDR1 and CDR2 (germline): SGHAT, FQNNGV. In DNA form, the CDR3 reads TGTGCCAGCAGCTTAGACCCCGGGAGCTTCGGAAGCACAGATACGCAGTATTTT. It codes for CASSLDPGSFGSTDTQYF.

This rearrangement joins TRBV3-1 to TRBJ1-1; D remains ambiguous. The CDR3 has 13 amino acids. Germline assignment: CDR1 LGHDT and CDR2 YNNKEL (reference sequence). Trimming removed 4 bases from V and 6 bases from J, with 12 bases in between. The CDR3 is CASSPEGAAEAFF. The CDR3 DNA reads as TGTGCCAGCAGCCCCGAGGGAGCGGCTGAAGCTTTCTTT.

This clonotype was observed a few times. The chain uses TRBV10-3 and TRBJ2-5, with D unclear. The V and J ends lost 5 bases and 1 base respectively, with 8 bases between them. Looked up from germline, CDR1 is ENHRY and CDR2 is SYGVKD. The CDR3 totals 13 residues. CDR3 coding DNA: TGTGCCATCAGTCGGGCTCCCCAAGAGACCCAGTACTTC. Amino acids: CAISRAPQETQYF.

The chain joins TRBV19 to TRBJ1-2; D ambiguous. Germline V gives CDR1 LNHDA, CDR2 SQIVND (reference sequence). This CDR3 is built from 18 residues. V lost 6 bases to trimming and J lost 0 bases, with 23 bases between them. The CDR3 DNA sequence: TGTGCCAGTAGATCCCTAGCCCTCGAGAATCCCGCTAACTATGGCTACACCTTC. Translating it yields CASRSLALENPANYGYTF.

This clonotype was picked up a small number of times. The chain couples TRBV28 to TRBJ1-2; D unclear. CDR3 length: 13 residues. V gave up 5 bases and J gave up 5 bases, with 12 bases separating them. Per germline, CDR1 MDHEN and CDR2 SYDVKM. CDR3 bases: TGTGCCAGCAGTATGGCTACGGGGTATGGCTACACCTTC. Its protein product is CASSMATGYGYTF.

This clonotype was counted ten times or more. This chain uses TRBV30 with TRBJ2-1; 9 nucleotides agree with TRBD2. Germline-derived CDR1 and CDR2 are GTSNPN and SVGIG (reference sequence). V was pared by 1 base and J by 0 bases, with 1 base of the junction left unmatched. CDR3 length equals 15 residues. CDR3: CAWSETSGSYNEQFF. The CDR3 DNA reads TGTGCCTGGAGTGAGACTAGCGGCTCCTACAATGAGCAGTTCTTC.

V usage is TRBV4-1 and J usage is TRBJ2-5; TRBD1 matches 8 bases. Germline trimming cut 0 bases from V and 3 bases from J; bases unmatched to any gene: 12. This CDR3 is 18 amino acids long. Germline V CDR1 and CDR2: MGHRA, YSYEKL. CDR3 sequence: CASSQDRPVTGAKETQYF. DNA of the CDR3: TGCGCCAGCAGCCAAGATCGCCCCGTGACAGGGGCGAAAGAGACCCAGTACTTC.

This sequence joins TRBV20-1 and TRBJ1-5; possible D gene TRBD1, 6 bases. The germline V gene encodes CDR1 DFQATT and CDR2 SNEGSKA (reference sequence). The CDR3 contains 16 residues. Trimming shortened V by 0 bases and J by 5 bases, and 17 bases separated the two germline ends. The CDR3 reads CSARETGLGPYQPQHF. CDR3 sequence (DNA): TGCAGTGCTAGAGAGACAGGATTGGGGCCTTATCAGCCCCAGCATTTT.

This chain uses TRBV2 with TRBJ2-5; 8 bases match TRBD2. Germline V gene data show CDR1 as SNHLY and CDR2 as FYNNEI. V lost 4 bases to trimming and J lost 2 bases; unmatched junction nucleotides: 3. The CDR3 is made up of 14 amino acids. The CDR3 nucleotides are TGTGCCAGCAGTGCGGCGGGGGGACAAGAGACCCAGTACTTC. As protein: CASSAAGGQETQYF.

This clonotype was observed a few times. This chain uses TRBV4-1 with TRBJ1-1; D ambiguous. The CDR3 is made up of 16 amino acids. Per the germline V gene, CDR1 is MGHRA and CDR2 is YSYEKL. V lost 1 base and J lost 0, with 12 bases in between. CDR3 in DNA: TGCGCCAGCAGCCAAGGCGTTACCAGTCTGAACACTGAAGCTTTCTTT. Amino acids: CASSQGVTSLNTEAFF.

V gene TRBV6-5 combines with J gene TRBJ1-4, with D perhaps matching TRBD1 (6 bases). Deletions cut 5 bases from V and 8 bases from J, with 9 bases between. Germline V gene data show CDR1 as MNHEY and CDR2 as SVGAGI. The CDR3 has 12 residues. CDR3 nucleotides: TGTGCCAGCAGTCGAAGGGGGGAAAAACTGTTTTTT. The encoded protein is CASSRRGEKLFF.

This clonotype turned up a few times. The rearrangement uses TRBV24-1 and TRBJ2-5, with D maybe TRBD2 (5 bases). The germline CDR1 and CDR2 sequences are KGHDR and SFDVKD. CDR3 size: 13 residues. Trimming removed 3 bases at V and 5 bases at J, with 9 bases between. In DNA, the CDR3 is TGTGCCACCAGTGATCCTAGCTTCGAGACCCAGTACTTC. This codes for CATSDPSFETQYF.

The chain combines TRBV6-6 with TRBJ2-5; 9 positions agree with TRBD1. The CDR3 consists of 14 residues. V lost 5 bases, J lost 5 bases, and 6 bases stayed unmatched. Germline CDR1 reads MNHNY; CDR2 reads SVGAGI (reference sequence). CDR3 in amino acids: CASSTGGGGETQYF. In DNA, the CDR3 is TGTGCCAGCAGTACAGGGGGCGGTGGGGAGACCCAGTACTTC.

This clonotype was recorded a few times. This chain uses TRBV11-1 with TRBJ1-4, with D maybe TRBD1 (5 bases). V lost 5 bases, J lost 4 bases, and 17 bases lay in between. CDR1 is SGHAT, CDR2 FQDESV, per germline (reference sequence). This CDR3 has 16 amino acids. The CDR3 coding sequence is TGTGCCAGCAGCGGAGACAAGACAGACTATAATGAAAAACTGTTTTTT. Translated: CASSGDKTDYNEKLFF.